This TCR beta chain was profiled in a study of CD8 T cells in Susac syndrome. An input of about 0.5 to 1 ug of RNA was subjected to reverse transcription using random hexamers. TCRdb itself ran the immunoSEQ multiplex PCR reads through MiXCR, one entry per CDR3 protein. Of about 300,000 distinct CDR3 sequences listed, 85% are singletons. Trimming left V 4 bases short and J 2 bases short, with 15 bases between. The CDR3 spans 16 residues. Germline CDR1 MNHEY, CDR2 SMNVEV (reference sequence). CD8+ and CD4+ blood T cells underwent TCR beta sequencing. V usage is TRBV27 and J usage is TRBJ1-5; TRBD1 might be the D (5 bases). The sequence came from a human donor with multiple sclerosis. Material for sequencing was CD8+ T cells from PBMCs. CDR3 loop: CASSSFYVRGNQPQHF. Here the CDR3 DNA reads TGTGCCAGCAGTTCCTTCTACGTCAGGGGCAATCAGCCCCAGCATTTT.